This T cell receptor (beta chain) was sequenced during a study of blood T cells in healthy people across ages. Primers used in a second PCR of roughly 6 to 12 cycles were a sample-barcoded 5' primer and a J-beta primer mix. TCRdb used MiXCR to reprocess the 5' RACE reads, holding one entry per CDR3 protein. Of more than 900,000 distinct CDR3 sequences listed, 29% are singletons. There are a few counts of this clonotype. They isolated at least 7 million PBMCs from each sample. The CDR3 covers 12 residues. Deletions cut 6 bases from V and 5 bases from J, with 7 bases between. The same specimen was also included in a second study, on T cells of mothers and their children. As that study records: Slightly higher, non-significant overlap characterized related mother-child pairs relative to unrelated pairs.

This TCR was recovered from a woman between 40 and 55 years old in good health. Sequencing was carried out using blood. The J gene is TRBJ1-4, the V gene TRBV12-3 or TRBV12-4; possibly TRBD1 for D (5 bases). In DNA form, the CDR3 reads TGTGCCAGCAGGCCAGGGAATGAAAAACTGTTTTTT. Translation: CASRPGNEKLFF.